This T cell receptor beta chain originates from a study of blood T cell repertoires in COVID-19. Across the study: Italy, Spain and the United States were the sources of the convalescent and acute COVID-19 samples. The analysed material was cDNA or gDNA that came from T cells, B-cell-depleted T cells, or PBMCs.

As originally analysed: Nucleated cell counts were estimated from reference gene primer amplification. The protocol was immunoSEQ multiplex PCR, while the TCRdb copy is restricted to in-frame clones and leaves out a portion. That table gives V, J and clone size, and the DNA gave D and trimming. The sample carries about 190,000 clones, about 86% recorded once. Trimming shortened V by 4 bases and J by 7 bases, and 17 bases separated the two germline ends. The CDR3 extends over 14 amino acids. The germline CDR1 and CDR2 sequences are SGHDN and FVKESK. This clone has only a few counts. The sequence came from a man aged 30-40 years with active or convalescent COVID-19. This chain connects TRBV14 to TRBJ2-7; perhaps TRBD2 as D (5 bases). Sequencing used peripheral blood. The CDR3 loop is CASSPHPTSGEQYF. The CDR3 region has the DNA TGTGCCAGCAGCCCACACCCGACCTCGGGAGAGCAGTACTTC.